This TCR beta chain was identified in a study of CD4+ T cells in melanoma. Findings and caveats of the study: CD8+ T cell, macrophage and B cell function reportedly correlated with neoantigen-specific CD4+ T cells.

TCRdb keeps only in-frame clones here, not all; method: immunoSEQ multiplex PCR. The profile shows 50,000 to 60,000 clones, about 70% of them singletons. CDR3 size: 15 residues. V was clipped by 1 base and J by 5 bases, with 15 bases between them. Germline lookup yields CDR1 SGHAT and CDR2 FQNNGV. The table lists this clone with a count of one. Its antigen is not known. The V gene is TRBV11-2, the J gene TRBJ2-7; D is possibly TRBD1 (7 bases). This TCR was sampled from a human donor with melanoma. Sequenced input: tumor tissue. CDR3 sequence: CASSLGAGTVHEQYF. The CDR3 nucleotides read TGTGCCAGCAGCTTAGGCGCGGGGACAGTCCACGAGCAGTACTTC.